This T cell receptor beta chain was recovered during a study of blood T cells in healthy people across ages. This clonotype was observed at least ten times. Its antigen is undetermined. CDR3 length: 14 residues. V shed 2 bases and J shed 0 bases, with 5 bases lying between them. CDR1 is LGHDT, CDR2 YNNKEL, per germline (reference sequence). The sample, around 10 milliliters of peripheral blood, was drawn from each donor. Every sample had a minimum of 6 million PBMCs isolated. Whole-study findings and limits: Greater diversity and more naive CD4+ cells were seen in long-lived donors than in aged donors.

Through a sample-barcoded 5' primer and a J-beta primer mix, a second PCR was run for roughly 6 to 12 cycles. Every molecule of cDNA carried a tag from a template-switch adaptor with 12 random nucleotides. TCRdb passed the 5' RACE reads through MiXCR, listing each CDR3 protein once. The data contain just under 900,000 distinct CDR3 sequences, around 28% of them singletons. Sequencing was done on a sample of blood. The chain carries TRBV3-1 and TRBJ1-5; D gene uncertain. The origin of this receptor is a woman aged 80 or older in good health. The CDR3 region is CASSQHPSNQPQHF. The CDR3, as DNA: TGTGCCAGCAGCCAACATCCTAGCAATCAGCCCCAGCATTTT.